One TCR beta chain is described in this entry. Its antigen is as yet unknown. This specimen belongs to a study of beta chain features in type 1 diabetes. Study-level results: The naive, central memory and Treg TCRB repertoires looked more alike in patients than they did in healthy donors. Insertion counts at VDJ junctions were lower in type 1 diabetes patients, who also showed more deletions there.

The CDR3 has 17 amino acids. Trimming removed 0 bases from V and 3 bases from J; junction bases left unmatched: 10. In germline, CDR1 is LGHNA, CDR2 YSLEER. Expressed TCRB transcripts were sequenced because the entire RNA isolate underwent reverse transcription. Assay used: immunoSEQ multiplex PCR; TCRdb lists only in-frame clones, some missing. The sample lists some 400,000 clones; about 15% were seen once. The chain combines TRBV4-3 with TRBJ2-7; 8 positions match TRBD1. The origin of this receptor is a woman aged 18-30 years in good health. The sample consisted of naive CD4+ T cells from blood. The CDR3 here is CASSQDTGGLPIYEQYF. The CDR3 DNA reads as TGCGCCAGCAGCCAAGATACAGGGGGACTCCCAATCTACGAGCAGTACTTC.